Below are 22 T cell receptor beta chains sequenced from a single sample in a study of cytomegalovirus exposure and HLA in healthy donors. Amplification used 60 Vbeta primers and 13 Jbeta primers. Generated by immunoSEQ multiplex PCR, the TCRdb table keeps only in-frame clones and is missing some. The profile shows some 180,000 clones, roughly 85% of them singletons. The sequenced material came from PBMCs. The origin of the receptors is a woman aged 25 to 39 in good health and CMV-seropositive.

The chain links TRBV7-9 to TRBJ1-2; TRBD1 is a possible D gene (5 bases). The germline V gene has CDR1 SEHNR and CDR2 FQNEAQ (reference sequence). V was trimmed by 7 bases and J by 4 bases, leaving 19 bases between them. The CDR3 contains 15 residues. The CDR3 loop is CASTPGWGDLYGYTF. The DNA of the CDR3 is TGTGCCAGCACCCCAGGGTGGGGCGACCTCTATGGCTACACCTTC.

The table lists this clone with a count of one. The chain is built from TRBV6-5 and TRBJ2-1, with 9 bases fitting TRBD1. The trim removed 5 bases at V and 9 bases at J, leaving 8 bases unmatched. Germline assignment: CDR1 MNHEY and CDR2 SVGAGI. CDR3 length equals 14 residues. Written as DNA, the CDR3 is TGTGCCAGCAGTCACGGACAGGGGAGGAGTGAGCAGTTCTTC. Translated, it gives CASSHGQGRSEQFF.

The chain couples TRBV11-3 to TRBJ2-1, with 8 bases lining up with TRBD1. CDR1 and CDR2 from the germline V gene are SGHNT and YENEEA. The junction had 7 bases not matched to a gene; V was cut back by 2 bases and J by 7 bases. There are 15 residues in the CDR3. CDR3 sequence (DNA): TGTGCCAGCAGCTTACGGCAGGGGGCTGAGAATGAGCAGTTCTTC. It specifies CASSLRQGAENEQFF.

As concerns this clone: This sample includes further DNA sequences coding for the same CDR3. This rearrangement joins TRBV5-1 to TRBJ2-7, with a possible D match to TRBD1 (6 bases). Germline CDR1 SGHRS, CDR2 YFSETQ. The CDR3 length is 13 residues. V was trimmed by 7 bases and J by 0 bases, leaving 11 bases between them. CDR3 nucleotides: TGCGCCAGCTCCCGGGACACCTCCTACGAGCAGTACTTC. Translating it yields CASSRDTSYEQYF.

The chain couples TRBV6-6 to TRBJ1-1, with 11 bases fitting TRBD1. The CDR3 has 16 amino acids. Germline CDR1 MNHNY, CDR2 SVGAGI (reference sequence). J gave up 1 base and V 4 bases, and 5 bases lay outside the gene matches. CDR3 in DNA: TGTGCCAGCAGTTTTAGGACAGGGGGCGAGAACACTGAAGCTTTCTTT. Its protein product is CASSFRTGGENTEAFF.

The chain combines TRBV5-5 with TRBJ2-1; maybe TRBD2 (6 bases). The CDR3 runs 15 residues. The V gene's germline CDR1 is SGHKS and CDR2 YYEKEE (reference sequence). The V gene lost 7 bases and the J gene lost 4 bases, with 18 bases spanning the gap. The CDR3 sequence: CASQGAGRPYNEQFF. CDR3 bases: TGTGCCAGCCAGGGAGCGGGCCGGCCGTACAATGAGCAGTTCTTC.

V is TRBV5-5 and J is TRBJ2-7; D gene unclear. Between the trimmed V and J ends, which lost 2 bases and 4 bases, there was a span of 7 bases. This CDR3 is built from 12 residues. The germline V gene encodes CDR1 SGHKS and CDR2 YYEKEE (reference sequence). The CDR3 reads CASSFTGYEQYF. CDR3 in DNA: TGTGCCAGCAGCTTCACGGGTTACGAGCAGTACTTC.

This rearrangement joins TRBV27 to TRBJ2-7; TRBD1 aligns across 7 bases. The CDR3 sequence is 16 residues long. CDR1 and CDR2 (germline): MNHEY, SMNVEV (reference sequence). V trimming: 0 bases; J trimming: 4 bases; junction bases outside the gene matches: 9. CDR3 in DNA: TGTGCCAGCAGTTTATCCTGGGGGACAGCAGGATACGAGCAGTACTTC. This encodes CASSLSWGTAGYEQYF.

The chain uses TRBV11-3 and TRBJ2-4, with D possibly TRBD2 on 5 matching bases. Deletions cut 0 bases from V and 1 base from J, with 16 bases between. This CDR3 contains 18 residues. Per the germline V gene, CDR1 is SGHNT and CDR2 is YENEEA. CDR3 DNA: TGTGCCAGCAGCTTAGATGGCACATCATCGGGGGCCAAAAACATTCAGTACTTC. Its translation is CASSLDGTSSGAKNIQYF.

Concerning this clone itself: The junction and the germline gene differ at one end; a read error may be behind it. The chain combines TRBV5-6 with TRBJ2-7, with 8 positions matching TRBD2. This CDR3 is 15 amino acids long. CDR1 and CDR2 from the germline V gene are SGHDT and YYEEEE. CDR3 in amino acids: CASTLGAGGLAEQYF. In DNA form, the CDR3 reads TGTGCCAGCACCTTGGGGGCGGGGGGCCTGGCCGAGCAGTACTTC.

This clone was found once. The chain recombines TRBV7-2 with TRBJ2-7; weak D call: TRBD2 (7 bases). The V gene lost 6 bases and the J gene lost 6 bases, with 15 bases spanning the gap. This CDR3 spans 13 amino acids. The germline V gene has CDR1 SGHTA and CDR2 FQGNSA. For the CDR3, the DNA is TGTGCCAGCAGTCGGTACAGGGAGGGCGAGCAGTACTTC. Translating gives CASSRYREGEQYF.

There are a few counts of this clone. The rearrangement links TRBV29-1 to TRBJ1-1; no firm D call. Trimming shortened V by 7 bases and J by 7 bases, and 19 bases separated the two germline ends. The CDR3 is made up of 13 amino acids. CDR1 SQVTM and CDR2 ANQGSEA come from the germline V gene. CDR3 in DNA: TGCAGCGCCCTCCCCCCAGGCAGGAATGAAGCTTTCTTT. Translation: CSALPPGRNEAFF.

This chain connects TRBV11-2 to TRBJ2-7; D call uncertain. Trimming pared 1 base from V and 2 bases from J, leaving 6 bases between. Germline CDR1 and CDR2: SGHAT and FQNNGV. This CDR3 has 13 residues. The DNA of the CDR3 is TGTGCCAGCAGCTTAGGTCTACCCTACGAGCAGTACTTC. Its protein is CASSLGLPYEQYF. Full variable domain (remainder filled in from reference TRBV11-2 and TRBJ2-7): EAGVAQSPRYKIIEKRQSVAFWCNPISGHATLYWYQQILGQGPKLLIQFQNNGVVDDSQLPKDRFSAERLKGVDSTLKIQPAKLEDSAVYLCASSLGLPYEQYFGPGTRLTVT.

This chain joins TRBV5-6 and TRBJ2-1, with 7 bases aligning to TRBD1. The CDR3 consists of 12 residues. With V trimmed by 4 bases and J by 8 bases, 3 bases remained unmatched. Germline loops: CDR1 SGHDT, CDR2 YYEEEE. The chain's CDR3 is CASSPTGYEQFF. The CDR3 DNA sequence: TGTGCCAGCAGCCCGACAGGGTATGAGCAGTTCTTC.

The rearrangement links TRBV5-8 to TRBJ1-2; D is unclear. The CDR3 spans 12 residues. Germline V gives CDR1 SGHTS, CDR2 YDEGEE. V was trimmed by 2 bases and J by 7 bases, leaving 9 bases between them. CDR3 in DNA: TGTGCCAGCAGCTTACCCGCCGGTGGCTACACCTTC. Translating gives CASSLPAGGYTF.

In the case of this clone: A read error may account for a junction end that differs from germline. The chain has TRBV19 and TRBJ1-4; the D is unclear. The CDR3 totals 12 residues. Germline CDR1 and CDR2: LNHDA and SQIVND (reference sequence). CDR3 DNA sequence: TGTGCCAGTAGCGAAACTATTGAAAAACTGTTTTTT. Its translation: CASSETIEKLFF.

The chain recombines TRBV29-1 with TRBJ2-4; D is perhaps TRBD2 (7 bases). Germline loops: CDR1 SQVTM, CDR2 ANQGSEA. This CDR3 comprises 14 residues. V was shortened by 0 bases and J by 5 bases, with 11 bases between the two germline ends. The CDR3 region is CSVEDGGGENIQYF. The CDR3 nucleotides are TGCAGCGTTGAAGATGGGGGGGGCGAAAACATTCAGTACTTC.

In regard to this clone: The junction differs from germline at one of its ends, possibly a read error. The genes are TRBV4-1 and TRBJ2-5; TRBD2 agrees at 7 bases. Per the germline V gene, CDR1 is MGHRA and CDR2 is YSYEKL. The CDR3 covers 16 residues. In DNA, the CDR3 is TGCGCCAGCAGCCAAGATCGGTCGACTAGCCAAGGGACCCAGTACTTC. This translates into CASSQDRSTSQGTQYF.

This chain links TRBV18 with TRBJ2-7, with TRBD1 identical over 9 bases. Trimming at V came to 0 bases and at J to 2 bases, leaving 2 bases not matched to a gene. Germline lookup yields CDR1 KGHSH and CDR2 LQKENI. The CDR3 sequence is 15 residues long. Written as DNA, the CDR3 is TGTGCCAGCTCACCACCTGGGACAGGGACCTACGAGCAGTACTTC. This encodes CASSPPGTGTYEQYF.

J is TRBJ1-2 and V is TRBV10-3, with D perhaps TRBD1 (6 bases). The germline V gene has CDR1 ENHRY and CDR2 SYGVKD. The CDR3 length is 15 residues. Trimming stripped 5 bases from V and 3 bases from J, with 16 bases between. The CDR3: CAISRQGNGDYGYTF. The DNA for the CDR3 is TGTGCCATCAGTAGGCAGGGGAACGGTGACTATGGCTACACCTTC.

The J gene is TRBJ1-5, the V gene TRBV5-6; D is uncertain. The V end lost 4 bases, the J end lost 2 bases, and 13 bases lay between the germline ends. CDR1 SGHDT and CDR2 YYEEEE come from the germline V gene. The length of the CDR3 is 15 residues. The CDR3 DNA is TGTGCCAGCAGCAGAGGACCCGGGGGCAATCAGCCCCAGCATTTT. This codes for CASSRGPGGNQPQHF.

V and J are TRBV6-1 and TRBJ2-1; no definite D call. Trimming left V 7 bases short and J 7 bases short, with 11 bases between. This CDR3 region has 12 residues. Per germline, CDR1 MNHNS and CDR2 SASEGT. Here the CDR3 DNA reads TGTGCCAGCACCCCCGGCGGTAATGAGCAGTTCTTC. Translated: CASTPGGNEQFF.